This T cell receptor beta chain comes out of a study of cytomegalovirus exposure and HLA in healthy donors. CDR1 and CDR2 from the germline V gene are MDHEN and SYDVKM. CDR3 length equals 17 residues. Germline trimming cut 1 base from V and 4 bases from J; bases unmatched to any gene: 12. Study-level findings and limits: In a later analysis, HLA-associated TCR beta chains were more clonally expanded than equally common others.

Nominally healthy donors provided the samples, though records likely missed some immune exposures. The PCR employed 60 Vbeta primers together with 13 Jbeta primers. Original processing notes: There were about 88 million unique TCR beta chains by a later count, and approximately 10 million of them were shared. Assay used: immunoSEQ multiplex PCR; TCRdb lists only in-frame clones, some missing. From that table come the V and J calls and clone size; the DNA was used to work out D and trimming. The sample records 120,000 or so clones, more than 70% being singletons. This clone was observed once. Its antigen is unidentified.

Source material: PBMCs. This clonotype originated in a man aged 30 to 39 in good health and CMV-seronegative. V and J are TRBV28 and TRBJ2-7; 8 bases line up with TRBD2. CDR3 nucleotides: TGTGCCAGCAGTTTATCCCGGGAGGGGATTAGCTGGTACGAGCAGTACTTC. This gives the protein CASSLSREGISWYEQYF.